The clone carrying this T cell receptor beta chain occurred a few times. This study enrolled people aged roughly 18 to 100 from approximately 24 US geographic areas. As originally analysed: Estimated nucleated cell counts came from reference gene primer amplification. Here immunoSEQ multiplex PCR was the method, and the copy in TCRdb shows in-frame clones only, minus some. The V and J calls and clone size were taken over from that table, and D and trimming were inferred from the DNA. The sample consists of roughly 170,000 clones, less than 90% of them appearing once. This entry belongs to a study of blood T cell repertoires in COVID-19. Turning to the study itself: Both acute and convalescent COVID-19 samples were obtained from the United States, Italy and Spain.

This CDR3 is 15 amino acids long. V lost 3 bases, J lost 8 bases, and 12 bases stayed unmatched. Germline loops: CDR1 SGHRS, CDR2 YFSETQ. Material for sequencing was PBMCs or T cells enriched from blood (not recorded which). This sequence joins TRBV5-1 and TRBJ1-2; 8 nucleotides agree with TRBD1. This receptor was obtained from a woman aged 50 to 65 who had recovered from COVID-19. As DNA, the CDR3 is TGCGCCAGCAGCTCAGAAACCGGGACAGGAGGAGGCTACACCTTC. This gives the protein CASSSETGTGGGYTF.